The clone carrying this T cell receptor beta chain was recorded many times. What it binds is not known. Amplification of TCR beta CDR3 regions was performed using RNA transcripts as template. HTBI primers were the set used in a first-round RT-PCR of the TCR CDR3. TCRdb fed the multiplex PCR reads into MiXCR, producing one record per CDR3 protein. The profile shows about 400,000 distinct CDR3 sequences, under 15% of them singletons. The hyperthyroidism patients had all been newly diagnosed, and their disease duration was under 2 months. Their ages ranged from 18 to 65 years. The study excluded patients with uncontrolled infection, other autoimmune disease, pregnancy or lactation. The data stem from a study of T cells in Graves' hyperthyroidism and ophthalmopathy. Study findings and constraints: Most thyroid clonotypes expanded above 0.001 appeared in blood too. A median about 7 months before onset, the model predicted ophthalmopathy.

This receptor was identified in a woman in her thirties with Graves' hyperthyroidism. Source material: blood.

The CDR3 DNA sequence: TGTGCCTGGAGTTACCAGGGACCTTTAAGGGAGCAGTACTTC. Protein sequence: CAWSYQGPLREQYF. The chain employs TRBV30 and TRBJ2-7; tentatively, D is TRBD1 or TRBD2 (5 bases each). Germline CDR1 is GTSNPN and CDR2 is SVGIG (reference sequence). The CDR3 is made up of 14 amino acids. V lost 2 bases and J lost 7, with 18 bases in between.